These T cell receptor beta chains were read from a single sample in a study of blood T cell repertoires in COVID-19. Sequencing was performed with immunoSEQ multiplex PCR; in TCRdb, only in-frame clones are kept and a portion is missing. The table records about 370,000 clones, over 75% of them present only once. Sequencing was carried out using peripheral blood. All receptors come from a woman aged 30 to 39 with COVID-19, enrolled during active disease. Both conserved end residues are part of each CDR3. A D gene is named only where the DNA matches it firmly. Rows may omit the clone size; those that give it use once, few, many or a size class.

clone size,J gene,D gene,V gene,CDR3 protein,CDR3 DNA
.,TRBJ2-3,.,TRBV3-1/TRBV3-2,CASSQMGPRHRVTTDTQYF,TGTGCCAGCAGCCAAATGGGCCCCAGGCATCGAGTAACCACAGATACGCAGTATTTT
.,TRBJ1-2,TRBD1,TRBV28,CASSFKTGTGDGANYGYTF,TGTGCCAGCAGTTTCAAAACCGGGACAGGGGACGGAGCTAACTATGGCTACACCTTC
.,TRBJ2-5,TRBD2,TRBV11-2,CASSLSSGRLETQYF,TGTGCCAGCAGCCTCTCTAGCGGGAGGTTGGAGACCCAGTACTTC
.,TRBJ2-7,TRBD1,TRBV5-1,CASSWGQTYEQYF,TGCGCCAGCAGCTGGGGACAGACCTACGAGCAGTACTTC
.,TRBJ2-7,TRBD2,TRBV2,CASSEEGGPYEQYF,TGTGCCAGCAGTGAAGAGGGAGGGCCCTACGAGCAGTACTTC
.,TRBJ2-5,TRBD2,TRBV5-6,CASSEAGGLAETQYF,TGTGCCAGCAGCGAAGCGGGAGGGCTAGCAGAGACCCAGTACTTC
.,TRBJ2-6,.,TRBV30,CAQERTGANVLTF,TGTGCCCAAGAGAGGACTGGGGCCAACGTCCTGACTTTC
.,TRBJ2-1,TRBD2,TRBV19,CASRELAGVSYEQFF,TGTGCCAGTAGGGAACTAGCGGGAGTTAGCTATGAGCAGTTCTTC
.,TRBJ1-6,.,TRBV6-5,CASSYSRQSDSPLHF,TGTGCCAGCAGTTACTCGAGGCAGTCGGATTCACCCCTCCACTTT
.,TRBJ1-6,.,TRBV21-1,CASSKSRHRGSSYNSPLHF,TGTGCCAGCAGCAAATCGAGGCACAGGGGAAGCTCCTATAATTCACCCCTCCACTTT
.,TRBJ1-1,.,TRBV15,CATSRTRDRRGEAFF,TGTGCCACCAGCAGAACTCGCGACAGGCGAGGTGAAGCTTTCTTT
.,TRBJ1-1,.,TRBV6-6,CASSHRTGGLNTEAFF,TGTGCCAGCAGCCACAGGACCGGGGGGCTGAACACTGAAGCTTTCTTT
.,TRBJ1-1,.,TRBV12-3/TRBV12-4,CASSFYSTEAFF,TGTGCCAGCAGTTTCTACAGTACTGAAGCTTTCTTT
.,TRBJ1-1,.,TRBV28,CASSTQGIRTEAFF,TGTGCCAGCAGTACACAGGGTATAAGGACTGAAGCTTTCTTT
few,TRBJ2-7,TRBD1,TRBV30,CACKPGTGVYEQYF,TGTGCCTGTAAACCCGGGACAGGGGTCTACGAGCAGTACTTC
.,TRBJ2-3,TRBD1,TRBV24-1,CATSDSRTGFGTDTQYF,TGTGCCACCAGTGATTCCCGGACAGGGTTCGGCACAGATACGCAGTATTTT
few,TRBJ2-1,TRBD2,TRBV4-1,CASSATLAGNYNEQFF,TGCGCCAGCAGCGCCACACTAGCGGGAAACTACAATGAGCAGTTCTTC
.,TRBJ2-3,TRBD2,TRBV2,CASTSGNGADTQYF,TGTGCCAGCACTAGCGGGAATGGAGCAGATACGCAGTATTTT
.,TRBJ2-5,TRBD1,TRBV27,CASSYSGGTETQYF,TGTGCCAGCAGTTACTCAGGGGGCACGGAGACCCAGTACTTC
.,TRBJ2-1,.,TRBV28,CASSRSSAYNEQFF,TGTGCCAGCAGCAGGTCTAGCGCATACAATGAGCAGTTCTTC
.,TRBJ2-7,.,TRBV19,CASSISGGYSYEQYF,TGTGCCAGTAGTATAAGTGGAGGGTACTCCTACGAGCAGTACTTC
.,TRBJ2-2,.,TRBV14,CASSQTRTSTGELFF,TGTGCCAGCAGCCAAACCAGGACAAGCACCGGGGAGCTGTTTTTT
.,TRBJ2-4,.,TRBV7-9,CASSKARGLDIQYF,TGTGCCAGCAGCAAGGCCAGGGGTTTGGACATTCAGTACTTC
.,TRBJ2-4,.,TRBV15,CATSADRFKNIQYF,TGTGCCACCAGCGCCGACAGGTTCAAAAACATTCAGTACTTC
.,TRBJ2-2,.,TRBV9,CASSVGDSDSITGELFF,TGTGCCAGCAGCGTAGGGGATTCGGACAGTATCACCGGGGAGCTGTTTTTT